Included here is one T cell receptor (beta chain) sequence, with context. Its specificity is not known. This specimen belongs to a study of T cells expressing NK-cell markers. Study overall: Of eight sequenced donors, seven were HCMV-seropositive and one HCMV-seronegative. General study results and limits: HCMV specificity was not established for the expanded NKG2C+ T cell clones. Dominant NKG2C+ clonotype frequencies of about 1.0-8% of CD8+ T cells were measured in six or seven donors.

The CDR3 consists of 12 residues. Germline loops: CDR1 MNHEY, CDR2 SMNVEV (reference sequence). Following a re-call of the 5' RACE reads, TCRdb has one entry per CDR3 protein and lacks DNA. The repertoire table contains around 550,000 distinct CDR3 sequences. This TCR was sampled from a man between 18 and 35 years old in good health. The chain recombines TRBV27 with TRBJ1-1; as DNA is missing, the TRBD1 call by TCRdb cannot be tested. The sequencing input was blood T cells: a sorted CD56 or NKG2C T cell subset, CD4+ or CD8+ T cells, or bulk PBMC T cells (not recorded which). This CDR3 is CASSFRGTEAFF.